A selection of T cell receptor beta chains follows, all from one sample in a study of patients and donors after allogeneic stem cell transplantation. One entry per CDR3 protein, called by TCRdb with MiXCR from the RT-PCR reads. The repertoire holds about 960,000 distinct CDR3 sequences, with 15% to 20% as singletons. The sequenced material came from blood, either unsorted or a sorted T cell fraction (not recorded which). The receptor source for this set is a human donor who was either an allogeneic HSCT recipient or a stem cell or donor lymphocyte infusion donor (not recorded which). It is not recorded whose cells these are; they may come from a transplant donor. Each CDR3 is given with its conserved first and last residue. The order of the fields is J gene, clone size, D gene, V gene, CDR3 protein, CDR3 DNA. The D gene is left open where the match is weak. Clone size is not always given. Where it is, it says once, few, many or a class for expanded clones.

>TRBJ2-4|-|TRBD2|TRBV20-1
CSARDGLAGEGAKNIQYF
TGCAGTGCTAGAGATGGGCTAGCGGGAGAGGGAGCCAAAAACATTCAGTACTTC
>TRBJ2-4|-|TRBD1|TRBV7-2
CASSPRQGMAKNIQYF
TGTGCCAGCAGCCCGAGACAGGGAATGGCCAAAAACATTCAGTACTTC
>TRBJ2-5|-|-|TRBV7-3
CASSLAGVRASQETQYF
TGTGCCAGCAGCTTGGCAGGGGTGAGAGCAAGCCAAGAGACCCAGTACTTC
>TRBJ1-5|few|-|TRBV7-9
CASSLGWGETSNQPQHF
TGTGCCAGCAGCTTAGGGTGGGGAGAAACTAGCAATCAGCCCCAGCATTTT
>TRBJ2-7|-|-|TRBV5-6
CASSLGSPFYEQYF
TGTGCCAGCAGCCTGGGGTCCCCCTTCTACGAGCAGTACTTC
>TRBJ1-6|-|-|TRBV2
CASRPFMESSPLHF
TGTGCCAGCAGACCTTTCATGGAGTCCTCACCCCTCCACTTT
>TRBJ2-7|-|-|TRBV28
CASNPPNRVSEQYF
TGTGCCAGCAACCCCCCGAACAGGGTGAGCGAGCAGTACTTC
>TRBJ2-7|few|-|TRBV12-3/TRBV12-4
CASSWGNSYEQYF
TGTGCCAGCAGTTGGGGTAACTCCTACGAGCAGTACTTC
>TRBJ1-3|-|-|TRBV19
CASSIAHLGSGNTIYF
TGTGCCAGTAGTATAGCCCACCTTGGCTCTGGAAACACCATATATTTT
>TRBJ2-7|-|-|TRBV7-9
CASSLVRGPSGEQYF
TGTGCCAGCAGCTTAGTCAGGGGACCCTCTGGCGAGCAGTACTTC
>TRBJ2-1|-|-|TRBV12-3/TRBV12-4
CASTLRTTNDEQFF
TGTGCCAGCACCTTACGGACTACGAACGATGAGCAGTTCTTC
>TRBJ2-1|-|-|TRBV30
CAWSVWGYNEQFF
TGTGCCTGGAGTGTCTGGGGATACAATGAGCAGTTCTTC
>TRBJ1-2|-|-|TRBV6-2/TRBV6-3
CASSYDTSGGYTF
TGTGCCAGCAGTTACGATACAAGTGGAGGCTACACCTTC
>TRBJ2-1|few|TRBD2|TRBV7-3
CASSLQGLAGLHEQFF
TGTGCCAGCAGCTTACAGGGACTAGCGGGACTCCATGAGCAGTTCTTC
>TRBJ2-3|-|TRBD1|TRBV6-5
CASSYDRGRVADTQYF
TGTGCCAGCAGCTACGACAGGGGGCGCGTAGCAGATACGCAGTATTTT
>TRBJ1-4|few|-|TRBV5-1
CASSLQGTEKLFF
TGCGCCAGCAGCTTACAGGGTACTGAAAAACTGTTTTTT
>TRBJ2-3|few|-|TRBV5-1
CASSLIAYRTDTQYF
TGCGCCAGCAGCTTGATTGCTTATCGCACAGATACGCAGTATTTT
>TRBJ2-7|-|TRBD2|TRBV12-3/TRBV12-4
CASRTSSGSSYEQYF
TGTGCCAGCAGGACCTCTAGCGGGAGCTCCTACGAGCAGTACTTC
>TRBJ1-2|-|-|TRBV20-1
CSAPKGGPSGYTF
TGCAGTGCCCCTAAGGGAGGGCCAAGTGGCTACACCTTC
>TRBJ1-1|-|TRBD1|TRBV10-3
CAISAGQGASVNTEAFF
TGTGCCATCAGCGCGGGACAGGGGGCATCGGTGAACACTGAAGCTTTCTTT
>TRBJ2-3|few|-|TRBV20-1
CSARGQRTDTQYF
TGCAGTGCTAGAGGACAGCGCACAGATACGCAGTATTTT
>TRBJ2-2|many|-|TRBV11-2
CASSLPYTGELFF
TGTGCCAGCAGCTTACCGTATACCGGGGAGCTGTTTTTT
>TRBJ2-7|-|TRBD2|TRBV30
CAWRMYGRTYEQYF
TGTGCCTGGAGAATGTACGGGAGGACCTACGAGCAGTACTTC
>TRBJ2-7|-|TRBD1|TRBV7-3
CASSLTGGYSYEQYF
TGTGCCAGCAGCTTAACAGGGGGCTACTCCTACGAGCAGTACTTC
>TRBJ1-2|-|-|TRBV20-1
CSARVGSANYGYTF
TGCAGTGCTAGAGTCGGTTCAGCTAACTATGGCTACACCTTC
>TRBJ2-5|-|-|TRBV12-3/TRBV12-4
CASSTGTLSWEETQYF
TGTGCCAGCAGTACCGGGACACTCTCCTGGGAAGAGACCCAGTACTTC
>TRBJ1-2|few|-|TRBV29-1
CSVGSGQSYGYTF
TGCAGCGTTGGGTCAGGACAGAGCTATGGCTACACCTTC
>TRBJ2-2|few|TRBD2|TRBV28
CASSPTSGGLTGELFF
TGTGCCAGCAGCCCTACTAGCGGGGGACTCACCGGGGAGCTGTTTTTT
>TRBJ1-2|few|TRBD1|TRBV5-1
CASSLNRGSLGYTF
TGCGCCAGCAGCTTGAACAGGGGGTCCCTTGGCTACACCTTC
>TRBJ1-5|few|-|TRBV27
CASSISQRLSNQPQHF
TGTGCCAGCAGTATAAGTCAACGTTTGAGCAATCAGCCCCAGCATTTT
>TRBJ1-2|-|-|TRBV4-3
CASSLVSGPLDGYTF
TGCGCCAGCAGCCTCGTCTCGGGCCCCTTGGATGGCTACACCTTC
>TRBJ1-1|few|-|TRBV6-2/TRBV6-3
CASYRRGNTEAFF
TGTGCCAGCTACCGGCGGGGGAACACTGAAGCTTTCTTT
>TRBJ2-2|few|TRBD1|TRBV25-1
CASSDRVKGQRSGELFF
TGTGCCAGCAGTGACCGTGTGAAGGGACAGCGGTCGGGGGAGCTGTTTTTT
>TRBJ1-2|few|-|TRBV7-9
CASSAGTGYGYTF
TGTGCCAGCAGCGCCGGGACTGGGTATGGCTACACCTTC
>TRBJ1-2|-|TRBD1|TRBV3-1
CASSLSRQGGRGYTF
TGTGCCAGCAGCCTAAGTCGACAGGGAGGACGCGGCTACACCTTC
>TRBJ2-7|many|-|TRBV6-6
CASRPRAYEQYF
TGTGCCAGCAGGCCCCGTGCATACGAGCAGTACTTC
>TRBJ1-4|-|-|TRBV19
CASSIEVSYEKLFF
TGTGCCAGTAGTATTGAGGTCTCCTATGAAAAACTGTTTTTT
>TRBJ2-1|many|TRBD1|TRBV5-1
CASSFRDRAYNEQFF
TGCGCCAGCAGCTTCCGGGACAGAGCCTACAATGAGCAGTTCTTC
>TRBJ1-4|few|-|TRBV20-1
CSARGGRPNEKLFF
TGCAGTGCTCGAGGCGGTAGACCTAATGAAAAACTGTTTTTT
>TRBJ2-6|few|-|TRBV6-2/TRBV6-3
CASTPWGANVLTF
TGTGCCAGCACTCCTTGGGGGGCCAACGTCCTGACTTTC
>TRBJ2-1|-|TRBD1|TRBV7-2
CASSLAPGQGSQFF
TGTGCCAGCAGCTTAGCGCCGGGACAGGGTTCCCAGTTCTTC
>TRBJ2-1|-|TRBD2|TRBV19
CASIAGGPGGDEQFF
TGTGCCAGTATAGCGGGAGGGCCCGGCGGGGATGAGCAGTTCTTC
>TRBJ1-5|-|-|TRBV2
CASSQTVSNQPQHF
TGTGCCAGCAGCCAGACTGTAAGCAATCAGCCCCAGCATTTT
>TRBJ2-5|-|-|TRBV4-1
CASSQEERGKETQYF
TGCGCCAGCAGCCAAGAGGAGCGCGGGAAAGAGACCCAGTACTTC
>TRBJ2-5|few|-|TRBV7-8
CASSLEHIETQYF
TGTGCCAGCAGCTTAGAACACATAGAGACCCAGTACTTC
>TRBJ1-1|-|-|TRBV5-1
CASSPVANTEAFF
TGCGCCAGCAGCCCCGTAGCGAACACTGAAGCTTTCTTT
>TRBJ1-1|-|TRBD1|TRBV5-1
CASSQIPGQGGTEAFF
TGCGCCAGCAGCCAGATCCCGGGACAGGGAGGCACTGAAGCTTTCTTT
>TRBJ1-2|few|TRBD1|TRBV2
CASRDQQTGGNGYTF
TGTGCCAGCAGGGATCAACAAACAGGGGGCAATGGCTACACCTTC
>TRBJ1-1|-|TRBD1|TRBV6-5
CASSYEGRGRVEAFF
TGTGCCAGCAGTTACGAGGGCAGGGGGCGGGTTGAAGCTTTCTTT